Sequencing of this TCR beta chain was carried out in a study of blood T cell repertoires in COVID-19 (dated by TCRdb to the early 2020s). Regarding the study in general: The collaborator samples originated in the United States, Italy and Spain and spanned the acute and convalescent phases of COVID-19. The prospective study material was composed of cDNA or gDNA derived from T cells, B-cell-depleted T cells, or PBMCs. Subjects who had been exposed to COVID-19, were actively infected with it, or had recovered from it provided the deeply sampled blood TCRbeta repertoires that made up the dataset. The repertoires were released in a freely available public database intended as a resource for research on the immune response to SARS-CoV-2. The samples were drawn from the first 160 participants of the ongoing ImmuneRACE study and from over 950 subjects provided by 6 global collaborators. The sample metadata nearly always contained a de-identified subject ID, COVID-19 status, age in years and sex. HLA class I and class II types, where available, came from metadata supplied by the sample provider rather than from assay-based typing. Results and caveats for the whole study, not just this receptor: The quantity of clinical and demographic metadata differed by source and by participant and was supplied without curation.

On this clone itself: The specificity of this receptor is unknown. No base quality information exists; no much larger clone differs at one position.

TCRbeta CDR3 regions were amplified from genomic DNA using the immunoSEQ Assay, a bias-controlled multiplex PCR. As for the original processing: The number of nucleated cells in each sample was estimated from the amplification of reference gene primers within the assay. Sequence reads were collapsed and filtered to measure the absolute abundance of every unique TCRbeta CDR3 rearrangement. Productive Simpson clonality was computed per sample as the square root of Simpson's diversity index over productive rearrangements. TCRdb provides this immuneACCESS table in a form limited to in-frame rearrangements. Some clones are lacking; in checked studies, under half of them reflect an unresolved V gene, and why the rest are absent is not known. V and J calls and clone size come straight from that table; D and trimming were deduced from the DNA. The sample profile shows about 100,000 clones; over 60% of them were found once. Of the sample, 4.3% is held by the ten largest clones.

Collaborating institutions collected whole blood in K2EDTA tubes following their own protocols. For TCRbeta analysis, collaborator samples were shipped as frozen whole blood, as isolated PBMCs, or as DNA extracted from either sample type. The junction shows trimming of 7 bases on V and 0 bases on J, plus 13 bases between the germline ends. From the germline V gene (reference sequence), CDR1 is LNHDA and CDR2 is SQIVND. Taken from cysteine to phenylalanine, the CDR3 has 15 residues. Left in the record is the CDR3 DNA by itself, 45 bases read in frame from the first base. Sequenced input: peripheral blood. This sequence uses TRBV19 and TRBJ1-5; TRBD1 is a possible D gene, resting on 6 matching bases. The clonotype originates from a man between 65 and 85 years old with acute or convalescent COVID-19. At the DNA level, the sequence is TGTGCCAGTAAAAGAGGGGGTTATAGCAATCAGCCCCAGCATTTT. Its protein is CASKRGGYSNQPQHF. The full variable domain, completed from the reference TRBV19 and TRBJ1-5 proteins outside the CDR3, reads DGGITQSPKYLFRKEGQNVTLSCEQNLNHDAMYWYRQDPGQGLRLIYYSQIVNDFQKGDIAEGYSVSREKKESFPLTVTSAQKNPTAFYLCASKRGGYSNQPQHFGDGTRLSIL.